One sample yielded the 14 T cell receptor beta chains listed below, sequenced in a study of CD8 T cells in Susac syndrome. Random hexamers primed reverse transcription of about 0.45 to 1 ug RNA. From the immunoSEQ multiplex PCR reads, TCRdb called clonotypes with MiXCR, one entry per CDR3 protein. This table holds more than 200,000 distinct CDR3 sequences, around 93% found once. Sequencing was performed on CD4+ T cells from PBMCs. The receptor source for this set is a human donor with multiple sclerosis.

This chain uses TRBV20-1 with TRBJ2-3; TRBD2 might be the D (6 bases). Germline V gene data show CDR1 as DFQATT and CDR2 as SNEGSKA (reference sequence). The CDR3 is 16 residues long. V lost 0 bases to trimming and J lost 2 bases, with 15 bases between them. In DNA, the CDR3 is TGCAGTGCTAGAGATATAGCGGCCTTTCTCACAGATACGCAGTATTTT. Translation gives CSARDIAAFLTDTQYF.

V and J are TRBV7-9 and TRBJ1-1; D unresolved. The V and J ends lost 3 bases and 2 bases respectively, with 7 bases between them. This CDR3 has 13 residues. Germline-derived CDR1 and CDR2 are SEHNR and FQNEAQ (reference sequence). CDR3 nucleotide sequence: TGTGCCAGCAGCTTGTCATCTAACACTGAAGCTTTCTTT. Translated, it gives CASSLSSNTEAFF.

This chain links TRBV19 with TRBJ1-1; D is possibly TRBD1 (5 bases). The V end lost 6 bases, the J end lost 4 bases, and 12 bases lay between the germline ends. CDR3 size: 13 residues. Germline values: CDR1 LNHDA, CDR2 SQIVND (reference sequence). The CDR3 nucleotides are TGTGCCAGTAGGGACATGGGGGTCACTGAAGCTTTCTTT. It codes for CASRDMGVTEAFF.

This sequence joins TRBV5-6 and TRBJ1-1; the D is unclear. There are 13 residues in the CDR3. V lost 1 base and J 3 bases, leaving 7 bases between the germline ends. Germline CDR1 reads SGHDT; CDR2 reads YYEEEE. CDR3 sequence (DNA): TGTGCCAGCAGCTTGTTAATGGACACTGAAGCTTTCTTT. It specifies CASSLLMDTEAFF.

The chain employs TRBV3-1 and TRBJ1-2; D is possibly TRBD1 (6 bases). The CDR3 sequence is 15 residues long. V gave up 5 bases and J gave up 4 bases, with 17 bases separating them. CDR1 is LGHDT, CDR2 YNNKEL, per germline (reference sequence). The CDR3 nucleotides are TGTGCCAGCAGCGAAACAGTGGGGGGCGGCTATGGCTACACCTTC. The encoded protein is CASSETVGGGYGYTF.

The rearrangement joins TRBV6-1 to TRBJ2-3; 7 bases match TRBD2. The CDR3 runs to 12 residues. The V and J ends lost 8 bases and 2 bases, in that order; junction bases with no gene match: 1. Germline V gene data show CDR1 as MNHNS and CDR2 as SASEGT. The CDR3 protein is CASGTNTDTQYF. Written as DNA, the CDR3 is TGTGCCAGCGGGACTAACACAGATACGCAGTATTTT.

This chain connects TRBV14 to TRBJ2-3; D is undetermined. V lost 6 bases and J 0 bases, leaving 7 bases between the germline ends. Germline CDR1 and CDR2: SGHDN and FVKESK. CDR3 size: 13 residues. This CDR3 reads CASRLLSTDTQYF. The CDR3 bases are TGTGCCAGCAGGTTGTTAAGCACAGATACGCAGTATTTT.

The chain has TRBV2 and TRBJ2-1, with TRBD2 matching 14 bases. The V gene's germline CDR1 is SNHLY and CDR2 FYNNEI. V dropped 4 bases and J dropped 3; count of bases not matched to a gene: 2. The CDR3 is 16 residues long. CDR3: CASSGLAGGVYNEQFF. In DNA form, the CDR3 reads TGTGCCAGCAGTGGACTAGCGGGAGGGGTCTACAATGAGCAGTTCTTC.

The chain couples TRBV5-5 to TRBJ2-1; 7 bases map to TRBD2. The CDR3 runs 17 residues. Germline V gives CDR1 SGHKS, CDR2 YYEKEE (reference sequence). Trimming removed 1 base from V and 4 bases from J; junction bases left unmatched: 11. The CDR3 nucleotides are TGTGCCAGCAGCTTGTTGTCGGGAGGACCACCATACAATGAGCAGTTCTTC. Translating gives CASSLLSGGPPYNEQFF.

This rearrangement joins TRBV5-6 to TRBJ1-5; TRBD1 matches 7 bases. Germline trimming cut 4 bases from V and 3 bases from J; bases unmatched to any gene: 7. The CDR3 runs 15 residues. Germline CDR1 is SGHDT and CDR2 is YYEEEE. As DNA, the CDR3 is TGTGCCAGCAGCCTAGGGACAGTACACAATCAGCCCCAGCATTTT. It translates to CASSLGTVHNQPQHF. The variable domain in full, with the rest retrieved from reference TRBV5-6 and TRBJ1-5, is DAGVTQSPTHLIKTRGQQVTLRCSPKSGHDTVSWYQQALGQGPQFIFQYYEEEERQRGNFPDRFSGHQFPNYSSELNVNALLLGDSALYLCASSLGTVHNQPQHFGDGTRLSIL.

The V call is TRBV20-1, the J call TRBJ2-5; TRBD1 aligns across 10 bases. CDR1 is DFQATT, CDR2 SNEGSKA, per germline (reference sequence). There are 13 residues in the CDR3. J was trimmed by 5 bases and V by 6 bases; bases with no gene match: 6. CDR3 nucleotide sequence: TGCAGTGCGGCGGGACAGGGGCGGGAGACCCAGTACTTC. Residues: CSAAGQGRETQYF.

The gene calls are TRBV23-1 and TRBJ1-4; D gene uncertain. TRBV23-1 is an ORF; its function is uncertain. The CDR3 loop spans 12 amino acids. V dropped 0 bases and J dropped 13 bases, with 9 bases sitting between them. CDR3 amino acids: CASSQSGPRLFF. CDR3 nucleotide sequence: TGCGCCAGCAGTCAATCTGGCCCGCGACTGTTTTTT.

The V call is TRBV3-1, the J call TRBJ1-2; D remains unclear. V lost 6 bases and J lost 7, with 21 bases in between. CDR1 is LGHDT and CDR2 is YNNKEL in the germline V gene (reference sequence). This CDR3 region has 15 residues. The CDR3 region is CASSPFITGGGGYTF. CDR3 in DNA: TGTGCCAGCAGTCCATTTATAACGGGAGGAGGTGGCTACACCTTC.

This clonotype was counted a single time. J is TRBJ2-4 and V is TRBV20-1; D might be TRBD1 (5 bases). V lost 0 bases and J 1 base, leaving 10 bases between the germline ends. The V gene's germline CDR1 is DFQATT and CDR2 SNEGSKA (reference sequence). This CDR3 spans 15 amino acids. Here the CDR3 DNA reads TGCAGTGCTAGAGATCCGGCAGGGGCCAAAAACATTCAGTACTTC. It specifies CSARDPAGAKNIQYF.